The 28 T cell receptor beta chains listed next were all sequenced from one sample in a study of CD8+ T cells in alopecia areata. Extracted from the samples, RNA was reverse transcribed into cDNA to serve as the sequencing template. The method was immunoSEQ multiplex PCR; TCRdb's version includes in-frame clones alone and lacks a portion of them. Altogether around 290,000 clones were found in the sample, and no singletons occur. A panel of CD4, CD8alpha, NKG2D, NKG2ACE and other markers served to sort pooled cutaneous lymph node cells. The sample was CD4+ T cells sorted from a lymph node. These TCRs come from a C3H/HeJ mouse with alopecia areata. Strain MHC haplotype: H2-k.

There are a few counts of this clone. Mouse gene names apply. The CDR3 is cut off 4 residues early in the read; its end comes from the germline J gene. The J gene is TRBJ2-1, the V gene TRBV19, with D perhaps TRBD1 (6 bases). Germline CDR1 and CDR2: FNHDT and SITEND (reference sequence). The V end lost 5 bases, the J end lost 0 bases, and 15 bases lay between the germline ends. The CDR3 sequence is 16 residues long. CDR3 sequence reads: CASRTGTQYNYAEQFF. CDR3 bases read: TGTGCCAGCAGGACCGGGACACAATATAACTATGCT.

On this clone: One base away lies a much larger clone, so this may be a sequencing read error. The germline and genes are mouse ones. The read ends 4 residues before the CDR3 terminus; that terminus is restored from the germline J gene. This sample also contains other DNA sequences that code for the same CDR3. The chain combines TRBV4 with TRBJ1-2; possible D gene TRBD1, 5 bases. V lost 4 bases, J lost 0 bases, and 6 bases lay in between. This CDR3 is 13 amino acids long. Germline V lookup: CDR1 LGHDT, CDR2 YNNKQL (reference sequence). The CDR3 bases that were read are TGTGCCAGCAGCTCGACAGCAAACTCC. Protein: CASSSTANS. The complete CDR3 reads CASSSTANSDYTF.

Comments on this clone: Gene names and germline match the mouse. The missing CDR3 end, 4 residues past where the read stops, is filled in from the germline J gene. This chain joins TRBV14 and TRBJ2-5, with D possibly being TRBD1 (5 bases). Trimming removed 6 bases at V and 0 bases at J, with 8 bases between. Germline V lookup: CDR1 SGHDT, CDR2 FRDEAV. The CDR3 loop spans 13 amino acids. The sequenced part of the CDR3 DNA is TGTGCCAGCACGGACACTAACCAAGAC. Its translation is CASTDTNQD. The whole CDR3 reads CASTDTNQDTQYF.

Of note for this clone: This could be a read error, since a much larger clone is one nucleotide away. Gene names are mouse gene names. The sequence runs out 4 residues before the end of the CDR3; the remainder is reconstructed from the germline J gene. V gene TRBV13-3 combines with J gene TRBJ2-2, with a tentative D call TRBD1 (6 bases). The germline V and J ends were trimmed by 4 bases and 0 bases, with 10 bases remaining between them. The CDR3 length is 15 residues. Per the germline V gene, CDR1 is NNHDY and CDR2 is SYVADS. The sequenced part of the CDR3 DNA is TGTGCCAGCAGTTTTGGGACAACAAACACCGGG. Its protein is CASSFGTTNTG. The CDR3 in full is CASSFGTTNTGQLYF.

Concerning this clone itself: Mouse gene names apply. Coverage ceases 4 residues before the CDR3 finishes, and the germline J gene fills in the end. The V call is TRBV13-1, the J call TRBJ1-2; no clear D. From germline, CDR1 is NSHNY and CDR2 SYGAGN. V was clipped by 4 bases and J by 0 bases, with 10 bases between them. This CDR3 region has 14 residues. This chain's CDR3 is CASSPDNANSDYTF. The sequenced part of the CDR3 DNA is TGTGCCAGCAGTCCTGACAATGCAAACTCC.

Points on this clone: Gene names and germline match the mouse. The read gets to within 4 residues of the CDR3 end, and the germline J gene fills in the rest. V gene TRBV13-3 combines with J gene TRBJ2-1, with D uncertain. V lost 0 bases, J lost 4 bases, and 8 bases lay in between. The CDR3 sequence is 14 residues long. CDR1 is NNHDY, CDR2 SYVADS, per germline. The CDR3 DNA, read in part, is TGTGCCAGCAGTGATGGCAGGAGGTATGCT. Translated: CASSDGRRYA. The entire CDR3 protein is CASSDGRRYAEQFF.

With respect to this clone: Each gene name is a mouse one. The CDR3 is cut off 4 residues early in the read; its end comes from the germline J gene. Other DNA sequences in this sample translate to the same CDR3. The chain uses TRBV13-1 and TRBJ2-7; 10 nucleotides align to TRBD2. CDR1 is NSHNY, CDR2 SYGAGN, per germline. This CDR3 has 14 residues. The trim removed 3 bases at V and 3 bases at J, leaving 3 bases unmatched. The covered CDR3 bases are TGTGCCAGCAGTGGAACTGGGGGGGTCTAT. Its translation is CASSGTGGVY. The full CDR3 sequence reads CASSGTGGVYEQYF.

About this clone itself: Gene names are the mouse ones. The read is 3 residues too short to cover the CDR3 end, so that end is filled in from the germline J gene. The chain employs TRBV14 and TRBJ1-6; 7 bases are a match to TRBD1. TRBJ1-6 is flagged as an ORF with uncertain function. Looked up from germline, CDR1 is SGHDT and CDR2 is FRDEAV. CDR3 length: 13 residues. J was trimmed by 8 bases and V by 5 bases; bases with no gene match: 4. Partial CDR3 DNA: TGTGCCAGCAGCCCCGGGACAGATTCGCCC. Encoded protein: CASSPGTDSP. The CDR3, in full, reads CASSPGTDSPLYF.

This clone was seen more than once but under ten times. The gene names given are mouse names. The read finishes 4 residues shy of the CDR3 end, and the germline J gene is used to complete it. The chain links TRBV19 to TRBJ2-7, with 11 positions matching TRBD2. This CDR3 region has 15 residues. Germline values: CDR1 FNHDT, CDR2 SITEND (reference sequence). The CDR3 loop reads CASSLSGTGGYEQYF. The CDR3 bases that were read are TGTGCCAGCAGTCTTTCCGGGACTGGGGGTTAT.

Note on this clone: Here the gene names and germline are mouse. The read gets to within 4 residues of the CDR3 end, and the germline J gene fills in the rest. Other DNA sequences within the sample encode an identical CDR3. The J gene is TRBJ1-2, the V gene TRBV13-1, with TRBD1 as a possible D gene (6 bases). Germline V gene data show CDR1 as NSHNY and CDR2 as SYGAGN. This CDR3 spans 14 amino acids. Deletions cut 0 bases from V and 2 bases from J, with 8 bases between. The CDR3 bases that were read are TGTGCCAGCAGTGATGCTACAGGGAACTCC. This sequence encodes CASSDATGNS. The full CDR3 sequence reads CASSDATGNSDYTF.

In regard to this clone: Gene labels here are mouse ones. The read ends 4 residues early relative to the CDR3; the germline J gene fills the gap. V is TRBV13-2 and J is TRBJ2-7; 7 positions agree with TRBD2. CDR3 size: 14 residues. Germline loops: CDR1 NNHNN, CDR2 SYGAGS (reference sequence). V shed 3 bases, J shed 0 bases, and the junction held 3 bases outside the gene matches. This chain's CDR3 is CASGGDWVSYEQYF. CDR3 DNA, as far as it was read: TGTGCCAGCGGTGGAGACTGGGTCTCCTAT.

This clone was found a few times. Gene labels here are mouse ones. Sequencing ends 4 residues short of the CDR3 end; the germline J gene provides the rest. The chain links TRBV5 to TRBJ2-4; 8 nucleotides align to TRBD2. CDR3 length: 15 residues. The V and J ends lost 4 bases and 0 bases, in that order; junction bases with no gene match: 3. The germline CDR1 and CDR2 sequences are LGHNA and YNLKQL (reference sequence). This chain's CDR3 is CASSRTGSSQNTLYF. The part of the CDR3 DNA that was read is TGTGCCAGCAGCCGGACTGGGAGTAGTCAAAAC.

This clone has a count of ten or more. Gene and germline names: mouse. CDR3 protein: CASSMGRNSDYTF. The CDR3 bases that were read are TGTGCCAGCAGTATGGGGAGGAACTCC. The genes are TRBV19 and TRBJ1-2, with D uncertain. The read is 4 residues too short to cover the CDR3 end, so that end is filled in from the germline J gene. Trimming left V 2 bases short and J 2 bases short, with 7 bases between. The CDR3 is made up of 13 amino acids. Germline V gene data show CDR1 as FNHDT and CDR2 as SITEND (reference sequence).

This clone has a count of ten or more. Gene names and germline refer to mouse. Other DNA sequences of this sample code for an identical CDR3. Here the CDR3 reads CASRGTGGYEQYF. CDR3 DNA, as far as it was read: TGTGCCAGCAGAGGGACTGGGGGGTAT. The chain carries TRBV13-1 and TRBJ2-7, with 12 bases aligning to TRBD2. The DNA ends 4 residues before the CDR3 does, and the rest of the CDR3 is filled in from the germline J gene. The CDR3 contains 13 residues. Germline values: CDR1 NSHNY, CDR2 SYGAGN.

Worth noting for this clone: Gene names refer to mouse genes. Coverage ceases 4 residues before the CDR3 finishes, and the germline J gene fills in the end. Other DNA sequences in this specimen translate into the identical CDR3. V and J are TRBV13-2 and TRBJ2-3, with D possibly TRBD2 on 7 matching bases. V shed 2 bases and J shed 1 base, with 8 bases lying between them. CDR3 length: 14 residues. The germline CDR1 and CDR2 sequences are NNHNN and SYGAGS (reference sequence). The CDR3 loop reads CASGDWGRAETLYF. Partial CDR3 DNA: TGTGCCAGCGGTGACTGGGGGCGTGCAGAA.

This clone has more than one count but fewer than ten. Gene names and germline match the mouse. The CDR3 end falls 4 residues outside the read, so it is completed with the germline J gene. Distinct nucleotide sequences in the sample also encode this CDR3. This rearrangement joins TRBV1 to TRBJ2-5, with D maybe TRBD2 (5 bases). The CDR3 length is 15 residues. The ends were cut back, 0 bases at V and 0 bases at J, with 7 bases in the middle. From germline, CDR1 is NSQYPW and CDR2 LRSPGD (reference sequence). CDR3 in amino acids: CTCSADLGNQDTQYF. Incomplete CDR3 DNA: TGCACCTGCAGTGCAGATCTGGGAAACCAAGAC. Based on the CDR3 plus reference TRBV1 and TRBJ2-5, the full variable domain is VTLLEQNPRWRLVPRGQAVNLRCILKNSQYPWMSWYQQDLQKQLQWLFTLRSPGDKEVKSLPGADYLATRVTDTELRLQVANMSQGRTLYCTCSADLGNQDTQYFGPGTRLLVL.

This clone came up many times. The gene symbols are mouse symbols. The DNA ends 4 residues before the CDR3 does, and the rest of the CDR3 is filled in from the germline J gene. The chain combines TRBV13-1 with TRBJ1-2; the D gene is possibly TRBD1 (5 bases). The V end was cut by 2 bases, the J end by 4 bases, with 15 bases between. CDR3 length: 15 residues. The germline gives CDR1 NSHNY, CDR2 SYGAGN. The CDR3 sequence: CASSETGREGSDYTF. CDR3 bases read: TGTGCCAGCAGTGAGACGGGCAGGGAGGGCTCC.

There are a few counts of this clone. The gene names here belong to mouse. Sequencing ends 4 residues short of the CDR3 end; the germline J gene provides the rest. The chain has TRBV13-1 and TRBJ2-7, with 10 positions matching TRBD2. CDR3 length equals 15 residues. J lost 0 bases, V lost 4 bases, and 4 bases had no gene match. Germline-derived CDR1 and CDR2 are NSHNY and SYGAGN. This CDR3 is CASSPDWGNSYEQYF. CDR3 DNA, as far as it was read: TGTGCCAGCAGTCCGGACTGGGGGAACTCCTAT.

In its sample, this clone was seen a few times. All gene names here are mouse names. The read terminates 4 residues before the CDR3 end, so the remaining end is supplied by the germline J gene. The V and J genes are TRBV1 and TRBJ1-1; 12 bases are shared with TRBD1. The CDR3 is 15 residues long. Germline V gene sequence: CDR1 NSQYPW, CDR2 LRSPGD (reference sequence). The part of the CDR3 DNA that was read is TGCACCTGCAGTGCAGATTGGGACAGGGGGCGA. Encoded protein: CTCSADWDRGR. The entire CDR3 protein is CTCSADWDRGREVFF.

The sample holds a few counts of this clone. Gene names follow the mouse nomenclature. Sequencing ends 4 residues short of the CDR3 end; the germline J gene provides the rest. The genes are TRBV13-1 and TRBJ1-2, with TRBD1 as a possible D gene (6 bases). Germline V gene lookup returns CDR1 NSHNY and CDR2 SYGAGN. This CDR3 spans 14 amino acids. V lost 6 bases to trimming and J lost 0 bases, with 12 bases between them. CDR3 bases read: TGTGCCAGCAAGACCGGGACAACAAACTCC. Translated, it gives CASKTGTTNS. The CDR3 in full is CASKTGTTNSDYTF.

A note on this clone: These gene names are mouse names. The sequence runs out 4 residues before the end of the CDR3; the remainder is reconstructed from the germline J gene. Other DNA sequences in the same sample also yield this CDR3. V usage is TRBV13-3 and J usage is TRBJ2-5, with 7 positions matching TRBD1. Germline-derived CDR1 and CDR2 are NNHDY and SYVADS. The CDR3 extends over 13 amino acids. Trimming cost V 4 bases and J 3 bases; bases outside gene matches: 2. The DNA read from the CDR3 is TGTGCCAGCAGTCGGGACAGACAAGAC. This encodes CASSRDRQD. The CDR3, in full, reads CASSRDRQDTQYF. Supplemented by reference TRBV13-3 and TRBJ2-5, the full variable domain reads EAAVTQSPRSKVAVTGGKVTLSCHQTNNHDYMYWYRQDTGHGLRLIHYSYVADSTEKGDIPDGYKASRPSQENFSLILELASLSQTAVYFCASSRDRQDTQYFGPGTRLLVL.

This clone was seen only a few times. Mouse gene names apply. The sequenced fragment ends 4 residues before the CDR3 boundary, so the rest is inferred from the germline J gene. This chain links TRBV4 with TRBJ2-1; 7 bases agree with TRBD1. Trimming cost V 8 bases and J 1 base; bases outside gene matches: 2. Germline lookup yields CDR1 LGHDT and CDR2 YNNKQL (reference sequence). This CDR3 is 13 amino acids long. The sequenced CDR3 bases are TGTGCCAGCCGACAGGGAAACTATGCT. Translating gives CASRQGNYA. The whole CDR3 protein is CASRQGNYAEQFF.

Only a few counts were recorded for this clone. The gene names here belong to mouse. The read comes to an end 4 residues before the CDR3 does, leaving the germline J gene to fill in the end. The chain carries TRBV12-1 and TRBJ2-4, with 11 bases that match TRBD2. With 0 bases clipped from V and 2 bases from J, the junction kept 3 bases outside the gene matches. The germline CDR1 and CDR2 sequences are SGHSN and HYEKVE. This CDR3 comprises 16 residues. The CDR3 DNA, read in part, is TGTGCCAGCTCTCTCGGGGGACTGGGGGATCAAAAC. As protein: CASSLGGLGDQN. The whole CDR3 protein reads CASSLGGLGDQNTLYF.

In the case of this clone: A single base separates this from a much larger clone, so it may be a read error. Gene names follow the mouse nomenclature. Sequencing ends 4 residues short of the CDR3 end; the germline J gene provides the rest. Additional DNA sequences in this sample encode the identical CDR3. V gene TRBV13-2 combines with J gene TRBJ2-1; tentatively, D is TRBD1 (5 bases). The ends were cut back, 3 bases at V and 1 base at J, with 5 bases in the middle. The CDR3 has 13 residues. Germline CDR1 is NNHNN and CDR2 is SYGAGS (reference sequence). The CDR3: CASGGQNYAEQFF. Partial CDR3 DNA: TGTGCCAGCGGTGGACAGAACTATGCT.

Comments on this clone: Gene names are the mouse ones. The CDR3 end is not reached by the read, which stops 4 residues before it; the germline J gene fills it in. V and J are TRBV13-1 and TRBJ2-3; TRBD1 agrees at 10 bases. CDR1 is NSHNY, CDR2 SYGAGN, per germline. This CDR3 region has 14 residues. Partial CDR3 DNA: TGTGCCAGCAGTGATGGGACAGGGGGAGAA. Encoded protein: CASSDGTGGE. The CDR3 in full is CASSDGTGGETLYF.

A word on this clone: The gene symbols are mouse symbols. The CDR3 extends 4 residues past the end of the read, so its final part is completed from the germline J gene. V and J are TRBV13-1 and TRBJ1-1; TRBD1 aligns across 8 bases. The CDR3 sequence is 11 residues long. V shed 7 bases, J shed 4 bases, and the junction held 0 bases outside the gene matches. Germline-derived CDR1 and CDR2 are NSHNY and SYGAGN. This CDR3 reads CASQGATEVFF. The sequenced CDR3 bases are TGTGCCAGCCAGGGGGCCACA.

This clone was observed a few times. Genes and germline come from the mouse. The CDR3 end lies 4 residues beyond the end of the read and is filled in from the germline J gene. This chain uses TRBV5 with TRBJ1-2; perhaps TRBD1 as D (5 bases). The V gene lost 4 bases and the J gene lost 3 bases, with 12 bases spanning the gap. This CDR3 contains 14 residues. Germline V gene lookup returns CDR1 LGHNA and CDR2 YNLKQL (reference sequence). Incomplete CDR3 DNA: TGTGCCAGCAGCCCGGGGGGAGGGGACTCC. As protein: CASSPGGGDS. The whole CDR3 sequence reads CASSPGGGDSDYTF.

Of note for this clone: These gene names are mouse names. The read ends 4 residues early relative to the CDR3; the germline J gene fills the gap. V and J are TRBV13-3 and TRBJ2-5, with 8 bases identical to TRBD2. The CDR3 runs to 14 residues. Unmatched junction bases numbered 3, after V lost 3 bases and J lost 3 bases. Germline values: CDR1 NNHDY, CDR2 SYVADS. The covered CDR3 bases are TGTGCCAGCAGTGCTGGACTGGGTCAAGAC. It specifies CASSAGLGQD. The whole CDR3 protein is CASSAGLGQDTQYF.